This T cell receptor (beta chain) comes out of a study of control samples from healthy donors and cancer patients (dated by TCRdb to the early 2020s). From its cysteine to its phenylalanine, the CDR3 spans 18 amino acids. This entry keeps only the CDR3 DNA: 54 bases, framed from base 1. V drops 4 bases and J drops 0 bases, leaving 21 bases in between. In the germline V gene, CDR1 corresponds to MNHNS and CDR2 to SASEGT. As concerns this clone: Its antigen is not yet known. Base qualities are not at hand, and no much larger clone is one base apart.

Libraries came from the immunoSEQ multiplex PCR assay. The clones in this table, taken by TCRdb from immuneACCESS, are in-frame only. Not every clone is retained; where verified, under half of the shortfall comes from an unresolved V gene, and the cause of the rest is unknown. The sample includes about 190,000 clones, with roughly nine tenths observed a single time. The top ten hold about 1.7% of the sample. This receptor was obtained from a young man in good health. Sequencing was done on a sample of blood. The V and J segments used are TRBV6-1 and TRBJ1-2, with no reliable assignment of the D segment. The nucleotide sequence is TGTGCCAGCAGTGTAGGTCAGGTAGAAGGGAAACCTAACTATGGCTACACCTTC. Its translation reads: CASSVGQVEGKPNYGYTF.